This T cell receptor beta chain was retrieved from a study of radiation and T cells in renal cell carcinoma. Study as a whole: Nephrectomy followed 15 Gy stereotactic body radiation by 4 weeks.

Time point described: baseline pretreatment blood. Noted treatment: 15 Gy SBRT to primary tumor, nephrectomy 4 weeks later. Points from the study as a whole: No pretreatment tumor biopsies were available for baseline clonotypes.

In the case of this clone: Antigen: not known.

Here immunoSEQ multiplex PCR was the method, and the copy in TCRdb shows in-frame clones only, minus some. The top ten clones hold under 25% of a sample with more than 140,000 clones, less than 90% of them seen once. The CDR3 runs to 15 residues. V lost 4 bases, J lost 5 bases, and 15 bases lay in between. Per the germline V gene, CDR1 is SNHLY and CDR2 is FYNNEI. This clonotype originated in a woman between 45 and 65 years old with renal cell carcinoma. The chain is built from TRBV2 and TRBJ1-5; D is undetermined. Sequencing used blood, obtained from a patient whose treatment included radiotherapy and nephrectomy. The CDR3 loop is CASSVGSRSDQPQHF. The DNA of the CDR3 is TGTGCCAGCAGTGTCGGGAGCAGGAGCGATCAGCCCCAGCATTTT. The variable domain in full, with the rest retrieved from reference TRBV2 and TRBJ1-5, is EPEVTQTPSHQVTQMGQEVILRCVPISNHLYFYWYRQILGQKVEFLVSFYNNEISEKSEIFDDQFSVERPDGSNFTLKIRSTKLEDSAMYFCASSVGSRSDQPQHFGDGTRLSIL.